Below, one T cell receptor beta chain is given with its context. The V and J ends lost 2 bases and 7 bases respectively, with 17 bases between them. The CDR3 has 15 amino acids. Germline V CDR1 and CDR2: MNHNY, SVGAGI (reference sequence). This sample is part of a study of blood T cell repertoires in COVID-19. Per the authors' pipeline: Amplification with reference gene primers provided the estimates of nucleated cell counts. Data came from immunoSEQ multiplex PCR; TCRdb stores just in-frame clones and leaves some out. That table furnishes V, J and clone size, whereas the DNA furnished D and trimming. The sample includes some 220,000 clones, roughly 80% of them seen just once.

The chain carries TRBV6-6 and TRBJ1-2; D not resolved. This receptor was identified in a woman aged 60-70 years with acute or convalescent COVID-19. Sequencing used peripheral blood. The CDR3 reads CASSYEARGRSGYTF. In DNA, the CDR3 is TGTGCCAGCAGTTACGAGGCGAGAGGGAGGTCTGGCTACACCTTC.